Listed below are T cell receptor beta chains from one sample, sequenced in a study of memory CD4+ T cells and cytomegalovirus serostatus. The data were produced by immunoSEQ multiplex PCR, yet TCRdb's version contains in-frame clones alone and is incomplete. The repertoire holds 45,000 or so clones, with approximately 80% as singletons. Specimen: memory CD4+ T cells from blood. These receptor sequences come from an adult in good health and CMV-seronegative. Each CDR3 is given with its conserved first and last residue. Size values are once, few and many counts, or a class for expanded clones, and some rows have none.

size	V	J	CDR3
.	TRBV4-1	TRBJ2-2	CASSQTAMGFRNGELFF
.	TRBV2	TRBJ2-5	CASSDLDSAQETQYF
.	TRBV10-3	TRBJ1-1	CAIRTQGTNTEAFF
.	TRBV27	TRBJ2-1	CASSSPPRLAGLYNEQFF
.	TRBV30	TRBJ1-4	CAWSVDSGGGKLFF
few	TRBV30	TRBJ1-6	CAWSRQGDSPLHF
.	TRBV19	TRBJ2-1	CASSIWGSRNEQFF
.	TRBV6-8	TRBJ1-1	CASSYSKWEAGGIFAEAFF
once	TRBV7-2	TRBJ2-7	CASSYHRGTGEQYF
.	TRBV30	TRBJ1-4	CAGDVEGGNEKLFF
.	TRBV14	TRBJ2-4	CASSQAGGGAKNIQYF
few	TRBV7-2	TRBJ2-4	CASSLVGQVNIQYF
once	TRBV5-4	TRBJ2-7	CASSTTRQGGYEQYF
.	TRBV7-6	TRBJ1-1	CASSPRTGEVEAFF
.	TRBV5-6	TRBJ1-2	CASSLGRGQNGYTF
.	TRBV7-6	TRBJ2-3	CASSRGRADTQYF
.	TRBV6-1	TRBJ2-1	CASAGRSSEQFF
.	TRBV7-2	TRBJ2-3	CASSLEWKTQYF
large	TRBV6-1	TRBJ1-5	CASSGGRDQPQHF
once	TRBV7-2	TRBJ2-1	CASSPGTSGYNEQFF
few	TRBV6-5	TRBJ2-5	CASSSSGREETQYF
.	TRBV15	TRBJ2-1	CATSRDPLGGSPYNEQFF
.	TRBV9	TRBJ2-3	CASSVGGRGPTDTQYF
.	TRBV18	TRBJ1-1	CASSPLTRMNTEAFF
.	TRBV5-6	TRBJ2-5	CASSFPAGAETQYF
.	TRBV5-4	TRBJ2-3	CASSLGADTQYF
.	TRBV7-2	TRBJ2-2	CASSLAGGDTGELFF
.	TRBV28	TRBJ1-5	CASSLLGTWNQPQHF
.	TRBV6-1	TRBJ1-1	CASIFLMNTEAFF
.	TRBV6-6	TRBJ2-3	CASSQTSSGDTQYF
.	TRBV4-1	TRBJ1-2	CASRPRQGRGYGYTF
.	TRBV11-2	TRBJ2-5	CASSFDGRAAETQYF
.	TRBV19	TRBJ1-5	CASSGGPTGGMYQPQHF
.	TRBV7-2	TRBJ2-4	CASSSGGGGKNIQYF
.	TRBV4-2	TRBJ2-3	CASSRAQANAGTGVDTQYF
.	TRBV10-2	TRBJ2-3	CASRDLDTQYF
once	TRBV13	TRBJ1-4	CASSSRVSNEKLFF
.	TRBV7-2	TRBJ1-5	CASSLAGRGGNQPQHF
few	TRBV5-1	TRBJ2-5	CASSPGLAETQETQYF
.	TRBV10-3	TRBJ2-1	CAISKPGTSGRSNEQFF
few	TRBV5-4	TRBJ1-1	CASSLAGGLNTEAFF
.	TRBV20-1	TRBJ1-3	CSAFLGDTIYF
.	TRBV5-1	TRBJ1-4	CASSLGQGVEKLFF
.	TRBV11-2	TRBJ2-2	CASSLVAGWSTGELFF